This T cell receptor (beta chain) was recorded in a study of cytomegalovirus exposure and HLA in healthy donors listed by TCRdb under 2017. Concerning the study at large: In an earlier analysis of fewer than 750 of the donors, 250 to 350 Gb of sequence data and 100 million or so unique TCR beta sequences from about 180 million T cells were reported. Roughly 300 gigabases of sequencing data and approximately 85 million unique TCR sequences were included in an early release covering around 650 HLA-typed donors. Of the 350 to 450 genotyped donors, roughly 80% fell in the genetic ancestry cluster associated with self-reported Caucasian donors. The aim of the study was to test whether cataloging public T cell receptors could identify signatures of past pathogen exposure. The study profiled the T cell repertoires of about 640 subjects by immunosequencing and related them to cytomegalovirus serostatus. Along with the approximately 620-subject first cohort, a separate validation cohort of around 110 different subjects was used. To predict cytomegalovirus infection status, the study combined high-throughput TCR immunosequencing, statistical association of individual TCRs with disease status, and machine learning. A later analysis re-analyzed previously published TCR beta repertoires from 660 or so donors and added high-resolution HLA genotyping to study TCR occurrence patterns. The later analysis used no new phenotypic data to find candidate immune exposures, relying instead on TCR beta sequences and their occurrence across donors. In an earlier analysis of several hundred of the donors, high-throughput TCR beta sequencing was used to judge whether each TCR beta V gene segment behaved as functional or pseudogenic. Alongside the repertoire data, information on donor age, sex, ethnicity and CMV serostatus was compiled. A later genetic analysis used genome-wide SNP genotypes for about 55% of the 666 donors, treating that subset as a discovery cohort. All discovery cohort repertoires had been generated on a single sequencing platform. HLA typing covered class I and class II loci at four-digit resolution. Typing coverage differed by locus: A, B, C, DRB1 and DQB1 were typed in about 629-640 donors, DQA1 in 522, DPA1 in around 580, and DPB1 in just under 490. Roughly 5 DR-DQ haplotypes were handled as single units for association and clustering, since linkage in the cohort was strong. On average, around 230,000 unique TCR beta nucleotide sequences were sequenced per donor among several hundred genotyped donors of the cohort, with 15% to 20% of those sequences being non-productive. What the work shows at the level of the full study, not this receptor alone: According to a later analysis, parvovirus B19, influenza, CMV and Epstein-Barr virus appeared linked to several top co-occurrence clusters. The 87-base-pair reads could not distinguish some IMGT-functional V segments, including TRBV6-2 and TRBV6-3, so those segments were excluded. A group of highly shared sequence variants was considered likely to be a technical artifact of the sequencing pipeline. The only immune exposure information available for the cohort was CMV serostatus. Most CMV-associated TCR beta chains appeared to be HLA-restricted in a later analysis, and the HLA associations seemed to be driven largely by CMV exposure. Most TCR sequences were observed very rarely across donors, whereas some public TCRs were present in many individuals. The cohort was sequenced for TCR beta chains only, and without alpha or paired-chain data the features that could be detected were limited. In a later analysis, the rate of TCR association differed among HLA loci, with DRB1 alleles having the most associated TCRs and HLA-C alleles having the fewest. In a later genetic analysis, fewer N-insertions in productive TCRs were reported among donors in an Asian-associated ancestry cluster than the 666-donor mean. Correlated functional status among segregating V segments might reflect linkage disequilibrium, but an unknown experimental factor could not be ruled out. A further reported finding was that TCR beta sequences accurately predicted the HLA-A and HLA-B alleles for most subjects in the first cohort. In vitro tests confirmed that three of the cytomegalovirus-associated TCR beta chains recognize cytomegalovirus antigens. The classifier was reported to diagnose cytomegalovirus status with high specificity and sensitivity in both the original cohort and the validation cohort. Because HLA typing was missing for some donors at each locus, association tests included only the typed subset. Some 16 rarely observed V segments, including chromosome 9 orphons, were excluded from the earlier analysis of approximately 500 of the donors because counts were too low. V-gene and J-gene trimming of TCR beta chains was associated with a missense DCLRE1C variant in a later genetic analysis, and the association was replicated in an independent cohort. In a later analysis, HLA-associated TCR beta chains were found to be more clonally expanded and to have lower generation probabilities than equally common non-associated chains. In an earlier analysis of approximately 590 of the donors, most TCR beta V segments appeared in productive rearrangements about 87% or about 30% of the time, broadly matching IMGT annotations. A total of 150 or so TCR beta chains were listed by the study as associated with cytomegalovirus. Sequencing depth was assumed to be roughly uniform across donors in the presence/absence analyses, though that assumption may not hold. At a false discovery rate of 0.05, a later analysis linked under 20,000 TCR beta sequences to specific HLA alleles. It was suggested by the authors that the approach could potentially be generalized to other disease states and immunological phenotypes. Strong co-occurrence of HLA alleles, especially DR and DQ, made assigning TCR associations to individual alleles difficult.

For CDR1 and CDR2, the germline V gene lists MGHRA and YSYEKL. Trimming accounts for 1 base at V and 6 bases at J, while the number of junction bases matched to no gene is 11. From the cysteine up to the phenylalanine, the CDR3 has a length of 17 residues. The retained sequence is limited to the CDR3, 51 bases, with the frame set at the first base. Receptor amplification or capture employed the immunoSEQ multiplex PCR assay. A mixture of 60 forward primers for TCR Vbeta segments and 13 reverse primers for TCR Jbeta segments was used in the multiplex PCR. The CDR3 region of rearranged TCR beta genes was amplified from genomic DNA by a multiplex PCR assay. The Illumina HiSeq System was used to sequence the amplified TCR beta libraries as 87-base-pair reads. Processing in the source paper ran as follows. In a later analysis, roughly 80 million unique TCR beta chains were counted across the 500 to 850 repertoires, and approximately 11 million of these chains were shared by at least two donors. To remove PCR and sequencing errors, raw reads were error-corrected and collapsed into unique sequences using a nearest-neighbor algorithm that merged closely related sequences. V, D and J gene segments were assigned by aligning CDR3 sequences to IMGT reference sequences. For a sequence to be retained, a match of at least six nucleotides to both a V gene segment and a J gene segment was required. A rearrangement counted as productive if the CDR3 had no stop codons and remained in frame with V and J, and every other rearrangement counted as non-productive. Following IMGT convention, CDR3 was defined as the stretch from the second conserved V-encoded cysteine up to the conserved J-encoded phenylalanine. In an earlier analysis of around 570 of the donors, sequences lacking an unambiguous match to a single V gene segment were excluded. In an earlier analysis of several hundred of the donors, a V segment was called functional when productive rearrangements were above 56.7%, and segregating when the standard deviation between donors exceeded 5%. A statistical classification framework was developed to diagnose cytomegalovirus status using the catalog of TCR beta chain sequences. V and J gene assignment, in a later analysis, came from comparing TCR nucleotide sequences with IMGT/GENE-DB human TR gene sequences. In a later analysis, CDR3 sequences and most-parsimonious VDJ recombination scenarios were assigned using the TCRdist pipeline. In a later analysis, each TCR beta chain was defined by its CDR3 amino acid sequence together with its V-gene family, and reads without a unique V-gene family were excluded. As a way to deal with suspected cross-contamination and a sequencing artifact, a later analysis dropped approximately 570 nucleotide sequences that were highly shared and had low generation probability. For each public chain, a later analysis derived a clonal expansion index from normalized ranks of inferred template counts within each repertoire. In a later analysis, generation probabilities were computed using a VDJ recombination model fitted to out-of-frame rearrangements, and the results were checked against IGoR. In a later analysis, TCR-TCR, TCR-HLA and TCR-CMV co-occurrence was scored with hypergeometric tests, and a repertoire-size bias correction was applied to TCR pairs. A later analysis estimated false discovery rates by permuting HLA or CMV assignments 20 times. A later analysis grouped co-occurring TCRs with DBSCAN, adding TCRdist sequence similarity when clustering within HLA-allele-positive subsets. Co-occurrence clustering excluded repertoires with fewer than 30,000 or more than 120,000 public chains, plus five with anomalous nucleotide sharing. In TCRdb, the immuneACCESS table is reduced to in-frame sequences with V and J assigned. These tables do not hold every clone; where another copy was compared, an unresolved V gene accounts for under half, and the others remain unexplained. That table gives V, J and clone size, and the DNA gave D and trimming. This sample has some 130,000 clones in its table, and around 72% of those were observed once. The ten largest clones add up to around 1.5% of the sample.

On this clone itself: No antigen is known for it. There are no base qualities to consult, and no much larger clone falls within one base.

In total, 630 or so healthy bone marrow donors made up the cohort. At the time of sampling, all cohort members were nominally healthy, though unrecorded immune exposures were likely present. The donor tested CMV seronegative, placing the donor among the 350 to 400 seronegative members of the cohort. A peripheral blood sample was provided by each donor, and peripheral blood mononuclear cells were used for TCR beta sequencing. Genomic DNA was extracted from the blood cell samples with the Qiagen DNeasy Blood Extraction Kit. Sequencing input: PBMCs. The receptor was derived from a young woman in good health and CMV-seronegative. The chain uses TRBV4-1 and TRBJ1-1, with TRBD1 matching 10 junction bases. The encoded CDR3 is CASSQVADRGPPPEAFF. Read as DNA, the sequence is TGCGCCAGCAGCCAAGTAGCCGACAGGGGGCCCCCCCCTGAAGCTTTCTTT.